A selection of T cell receptor beta chains follows, all from one sample in a study of CD8+CD57+ T cells in acquired aplastic anemia. TCRdb re-called the reads with MiXCR, one entry per CDR3 protein. The repertoire holds 250,000 to 350,000 distinct CDR3 sequences, with roughly half as singletons. The material sequenced was sorted CD4+, CD8+, or CD8+CD57+ T cells (not recorded which) from PBMCs. These TCRs come from a human donor with severe aplastic anemia or a healthy control (not recorded which). The CDR3 runs from the conserved cysteine through the conserved F or W. D genes are given only for firm matches. Some rows mark clone size as missing; the rest say once, few, many or name a class of expanded clone.

cdr3_nt cdr3_aa d_call v_call clone_size j_call cdr3_length
TGTGCCAGCAGCTTTCGGACAGGGGGTATCACTGAAGCTTTCTTT CASSFRTGGITEAFF TRBD1 TRBV12-3/TRBV12-4 many TRBJ1-1 15
TGCAGCGTTGAACCCGACAGGGTTGAGGAGACCCAGTACTTC CSVEPDRVEETQYF TRBD1 TRBV29-1 - TRBJ2-5 14
TGCAGCGTTCGCAAACCCCCCACAGATACGCAGTATTTT CSVRKPPTDTQYF - TRBV29-1 - TRBJ2-3 13
TGTGCCACCAGCAGAGTCGGGTGGTTCGGAATGAGCACTGAAGCTTTCTTT CATSRVGWFGMSTEAFF - TRBV15 - TRBJ1-1 17
TGTGCCATCAGTGCCATAGAGAACACTGAAGCTTTCTTT CAISAIENTEAFF - TRBV6-4 - TRBJ1-1 13
TGTGCCAGCAGCCCCAGTCGGAGATCACCCCTCTACTTT CASSPSRRSPLYF - TRBV7-2 - TRBJ1-6 13
TGCAGCGTTTCCGGGACAGGGGGGAACACTGAAGCTTTCTTT CSVSGTGGNTEAFF TRBD1 TRBV29-1 - TRBJ1-1 14
TGTGCCAGCAGCTTAGCCCTCGCGTTCACAGATACGCAGTATTTT CASSLALAFTDTQYF - TRBV7-2 - TRBJ2-3 15
TGTGCCAGCAGCTTAGGGGGGTACAGAGGGGCAGAGACCCAGTACTTC CASSLGGYRGAETQYF - TRBV7-9 - TRBJ2-5 16
TGTGCCAGTAGTATCGTGGTCCCTGAAAAACTGTTTTTT CASSIVVPEKLFF - TRBV19 - TRBJ1-4 13
TGTGCCAGTAGTACTGGACAGGGTCGTGGCTACACCTTT CASSTGQGRGYTF TRBD1 TRBV19 - TRBJ1-2 13
TGCAGCGTTGAAGGGGCCGGAAAGGCAGAGCAGTACTTC CSVEGAGKAEQYF - TRBV29-1 medium-sized TRBJ2-7 13